This TCR beta chain was obtained from a study of blood T cells in healthy people across ages. CDR3 length: 14 residues. CDR1 and CDR2 from the germline V gene are MDHEN and SYDVKM. Trimming took 3 bases from V and 4 from J, leaving 13 bases between them. Together with a sample-barcoded 5' primer, a J-beta primer mix was included in a second PCR lasting roughly 6 to 12 cycles. The yield of each sample was at least 2.5 million CDR3-containing paired-end reads. Using its own MiXCR run on the 5' RACE reads, TCRdb lists one record per CDR3 protein. The sample lists hundreds of thousands of distinct CDR3 sequences, less than 40% occurring once. This clonotype was detected many times.

The chain uses TRBV28 and TRBJ2-7; the D is unclear. The specimen was blood. This TCR was recovered from a woman of 80 years or more in good health. The CDR3 loop is CASSLQAVFYEQYF. The CDR3 region has the DNA TGTGCCAGCAGTTTGCAGGCTGTTTTTTACGAGCAGTACTTC.